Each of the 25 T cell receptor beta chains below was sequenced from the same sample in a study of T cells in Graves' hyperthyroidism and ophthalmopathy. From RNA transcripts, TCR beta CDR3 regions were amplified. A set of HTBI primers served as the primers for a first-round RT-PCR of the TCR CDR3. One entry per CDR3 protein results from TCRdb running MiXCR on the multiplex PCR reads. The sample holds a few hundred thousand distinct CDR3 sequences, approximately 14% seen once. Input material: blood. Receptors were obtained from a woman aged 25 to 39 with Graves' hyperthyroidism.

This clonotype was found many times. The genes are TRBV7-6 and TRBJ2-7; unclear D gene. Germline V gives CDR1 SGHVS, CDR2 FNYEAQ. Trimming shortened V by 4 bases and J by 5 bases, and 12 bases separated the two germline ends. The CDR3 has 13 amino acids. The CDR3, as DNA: TGTGCCAGCAGCTCTGGTGGTATCGACGAGCAGTACTTC. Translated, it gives CASSSGGIDEQYF.

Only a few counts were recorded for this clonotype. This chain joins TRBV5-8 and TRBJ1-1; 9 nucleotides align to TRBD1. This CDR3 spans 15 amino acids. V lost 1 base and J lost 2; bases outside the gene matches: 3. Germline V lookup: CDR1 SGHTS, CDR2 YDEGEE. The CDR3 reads CASSLSGQGNTEAFF. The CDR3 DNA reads TGTGCCAGCAGCTTGTCGGGACAGGGAAACACTGAAGCTTTCTTT.

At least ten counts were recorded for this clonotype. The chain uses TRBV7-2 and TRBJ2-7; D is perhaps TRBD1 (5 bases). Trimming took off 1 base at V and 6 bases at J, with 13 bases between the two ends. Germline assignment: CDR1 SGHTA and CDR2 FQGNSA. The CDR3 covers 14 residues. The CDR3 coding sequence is TGTGCCAGCAGCTTAGACGCAGGGTCGGGCGAGCAGTACTTC. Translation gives CASSLDAGSGEQYF.

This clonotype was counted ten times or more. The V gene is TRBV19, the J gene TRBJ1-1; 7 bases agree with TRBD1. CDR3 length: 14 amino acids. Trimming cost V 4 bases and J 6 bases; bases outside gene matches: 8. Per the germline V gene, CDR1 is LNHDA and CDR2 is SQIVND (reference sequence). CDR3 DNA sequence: TGTGCCAGTAGTACAGGACAGGTGGGTCCTGAAGCTTTCTTT. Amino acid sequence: CASSTGQVGPEAFF.

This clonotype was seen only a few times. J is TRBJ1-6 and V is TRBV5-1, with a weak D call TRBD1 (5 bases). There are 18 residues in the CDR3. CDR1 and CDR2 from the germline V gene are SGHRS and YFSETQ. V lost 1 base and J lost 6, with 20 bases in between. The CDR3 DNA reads TGCGCCAGCAGCTTGCCCCCGGGGACCTCCGACGGTAATTCACCCCTCCACTTT. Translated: CASSLPPGTSDGNSPLHF. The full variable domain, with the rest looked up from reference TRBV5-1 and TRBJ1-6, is KAGVTQTPRYLIKTRGQQVTLSCSPISGHRSVSWYQQTPGQGLQFLFEYFSETQRNKGNFPGRFSGRQFSNSRSEMNVSTLELGDSALYLCASSLPPGTSDGNSPLHFGNGTRLTVT.

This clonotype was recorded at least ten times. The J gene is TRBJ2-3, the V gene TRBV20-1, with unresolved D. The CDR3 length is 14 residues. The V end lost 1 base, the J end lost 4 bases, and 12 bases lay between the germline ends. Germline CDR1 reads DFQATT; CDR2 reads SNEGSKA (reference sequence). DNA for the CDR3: TGCAGTGCTAGAGTACAGTTAGTCCCAGATACGCAGTATTTT. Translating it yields CSARVQLVPDTQYF.

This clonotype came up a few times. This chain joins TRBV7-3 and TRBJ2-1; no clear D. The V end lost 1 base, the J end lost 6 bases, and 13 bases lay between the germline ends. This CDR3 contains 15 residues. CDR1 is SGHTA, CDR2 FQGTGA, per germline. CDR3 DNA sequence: TGTGCCAGCAGCTTAAGTAGCTATTCGGGCAATGAGCAGTTCTTC. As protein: CASSLSSYSGNEQFF.

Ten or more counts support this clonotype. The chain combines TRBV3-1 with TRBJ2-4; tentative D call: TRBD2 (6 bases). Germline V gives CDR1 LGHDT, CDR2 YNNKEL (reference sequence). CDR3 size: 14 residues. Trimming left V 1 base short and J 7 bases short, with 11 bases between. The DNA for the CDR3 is TGTGCCAGCAGCCAAGGGGGGGACTCCAACATTCAGTACTTC. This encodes CASSQGGDSNIQYF.

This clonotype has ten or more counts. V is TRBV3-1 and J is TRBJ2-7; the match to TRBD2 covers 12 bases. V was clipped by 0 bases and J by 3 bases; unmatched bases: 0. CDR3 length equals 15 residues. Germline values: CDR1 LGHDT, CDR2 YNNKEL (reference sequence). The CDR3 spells CASSQELAGGYEQYF. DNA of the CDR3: TGTGCCAGCAGCCAAGAACTAGCGGGGGGCTACGAGCAGTACTTC.

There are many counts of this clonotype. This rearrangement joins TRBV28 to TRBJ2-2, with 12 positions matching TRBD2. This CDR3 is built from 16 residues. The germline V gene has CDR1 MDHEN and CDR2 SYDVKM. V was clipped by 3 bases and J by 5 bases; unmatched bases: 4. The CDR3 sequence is CASSFVTSGRTGELFF. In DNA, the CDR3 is TGTGCCAGCAGTTTTGTAACTAGCGGGAGGACCGGGGAGCTGTTTTTT.

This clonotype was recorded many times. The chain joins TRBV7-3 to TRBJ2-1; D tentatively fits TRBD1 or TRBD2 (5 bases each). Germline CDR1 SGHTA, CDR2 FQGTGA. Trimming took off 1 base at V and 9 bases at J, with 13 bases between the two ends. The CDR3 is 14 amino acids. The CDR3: CASSLNGGETEQFF. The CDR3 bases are TGTGCCAGCAGCTTAAATGGGGGAGAGACTGAGCAGTTCTTC.

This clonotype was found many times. In nucleotides, the CDR3 is TGTGCCAGCAGTCGACAGGATGACACTGAAGCTTTCTTT. Its translation is CASSRQDDTEAFF. J is TRBJ1-1 and V is TRBV6-1; D is possibly TRBD1 (6 bases). The V end was cut by 5 bases, the J end by 3 bases, with 10 bases between. The CDR3 loop spans 13 amino acids. CDR1 is MNHNS, CDR2 SASEGT, per germline.

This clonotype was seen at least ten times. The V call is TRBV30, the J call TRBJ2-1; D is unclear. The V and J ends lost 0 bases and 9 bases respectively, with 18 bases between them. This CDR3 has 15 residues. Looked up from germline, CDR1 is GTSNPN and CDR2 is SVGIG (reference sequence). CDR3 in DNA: TGTGCCTGGAGTGTACGTGGTACAGTCCCGGGTGAGCAGTTCTTC. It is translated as CAWSVRGTVPGEQFF.

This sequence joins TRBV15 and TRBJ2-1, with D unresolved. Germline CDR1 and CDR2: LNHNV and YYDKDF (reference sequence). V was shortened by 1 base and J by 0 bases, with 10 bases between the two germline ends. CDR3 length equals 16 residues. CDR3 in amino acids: CATSRVVRNSYNEQFF. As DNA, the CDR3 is TGTGCCACCAGCAGAGTGGTACGGAACTCCTACAATGAGCAGTTCTTC.

CDR3 residues: CASSRQGLNTGELFF. The CDR3, as DNA: TGTGCCAGTAGTCGACAGGGCCTGAACACCGGGGAGCTGTTTTTT. V gene TRBV19 combines with J gene TRBJ2-2; the match to TRBD1 covers 7 bases. The CDR3 consists of 15 residues. From germline, CDR1 is LNHDA and CDR2 SQIVND (reference sequence). Trimming at V came to 5 bases and at J to 1 base, leaving 4 bases not matched to a gene.

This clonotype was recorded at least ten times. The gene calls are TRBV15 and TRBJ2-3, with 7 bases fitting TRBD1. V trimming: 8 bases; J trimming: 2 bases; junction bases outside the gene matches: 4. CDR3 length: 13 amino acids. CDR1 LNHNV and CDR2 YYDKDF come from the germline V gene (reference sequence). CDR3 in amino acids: CATSTGSTDTQYF. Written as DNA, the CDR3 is TGTGCCACCTCGACAGGGTCCACAGATACGCAGTATTTT.

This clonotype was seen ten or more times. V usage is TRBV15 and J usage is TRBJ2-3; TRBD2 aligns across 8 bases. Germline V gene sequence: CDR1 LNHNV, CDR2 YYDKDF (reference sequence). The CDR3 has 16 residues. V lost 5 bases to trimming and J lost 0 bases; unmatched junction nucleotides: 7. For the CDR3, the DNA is TGTGCCACCAGCGTACCGGGAGGGCCTAGCACAGATACGCAGTATTTT. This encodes CATSVPGGPSTDTQYF. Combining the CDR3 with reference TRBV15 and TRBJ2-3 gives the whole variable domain DAMVIQNPRYQVTQFGKPVTLSCSQTLNHNVMYWYQQKSSQAPKLLFHYYDKDFNNEADTPDNFQSRRPNTSFCFLDIRSPGLGDTAMYLCATSVPGGPSTDTQYFGPGTRLTVL.

The CDR3 nucleotides are TGTGCCAGCGAGGGGACAGGGAACTATGGCTACACCTTC. It is translated as CASEGTGNYGYTF. The chain carries TRBV12-3 or TRBV12-4 and TRBJ1-2, with 9 bases aligning to TRBD1. V lost 8 bases to trimming and J lost 2 bases; unmatched junction nucleotides: 3. The CDR3 consists of 13 residues.

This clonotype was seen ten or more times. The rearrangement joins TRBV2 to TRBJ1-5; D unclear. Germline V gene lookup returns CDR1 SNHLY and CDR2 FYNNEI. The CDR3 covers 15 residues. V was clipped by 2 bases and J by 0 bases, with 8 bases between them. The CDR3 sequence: CASSEHVYSNQPQHF. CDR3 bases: TGTGCCAGCAGTGAACACGTATATAGCAATCAGCCCCAGCATTTT. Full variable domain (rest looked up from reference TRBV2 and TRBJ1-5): EPEVTQTPSHQVTQMGQEVILRCVPISNHLYFYWYRQILGQKVEFLVSFYNNEISEKSEIFDDQFSVERPDGSNFTLKIRSTKLEDSAMYFCASSEHVYSNQPQHFGDGTRLSIL.

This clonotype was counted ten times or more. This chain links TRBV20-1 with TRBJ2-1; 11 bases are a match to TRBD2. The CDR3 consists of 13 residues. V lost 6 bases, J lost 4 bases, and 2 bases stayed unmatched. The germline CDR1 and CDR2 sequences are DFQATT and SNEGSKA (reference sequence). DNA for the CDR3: TGCAGTGCCGGGACTAGCGGATACAATGAGCAGTTCTTC. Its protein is CSAGTSGYNEQFF.

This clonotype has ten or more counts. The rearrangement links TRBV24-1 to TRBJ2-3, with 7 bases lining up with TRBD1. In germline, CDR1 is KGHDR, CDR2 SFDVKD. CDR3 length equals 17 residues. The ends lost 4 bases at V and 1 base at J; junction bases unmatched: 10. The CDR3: CATSEPATGIGTDTQYF. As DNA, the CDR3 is TGTGCCACCAGTGAACCGGCGACAGGGATAGGCACAGATACGCAGTATTTT.

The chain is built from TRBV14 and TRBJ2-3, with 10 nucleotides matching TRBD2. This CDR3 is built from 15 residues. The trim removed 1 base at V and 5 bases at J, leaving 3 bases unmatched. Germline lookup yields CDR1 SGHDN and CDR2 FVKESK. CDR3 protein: CASSQASGSIDTQYF. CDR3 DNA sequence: TGTGCCAGCAGCCAAGCTAGCGGGAGTATAGATACGCAGTATTTT.

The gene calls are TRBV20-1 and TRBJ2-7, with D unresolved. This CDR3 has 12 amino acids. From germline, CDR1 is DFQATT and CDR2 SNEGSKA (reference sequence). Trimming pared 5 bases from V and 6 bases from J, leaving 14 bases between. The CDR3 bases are TGCAGTGCTGGCCAGCCCGAGATCGAGCAGTACTTC. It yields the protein CSAGQPEIEQYF.

CDR3 DNA sequence: TGTGCCAGCAGCTTAGTTAGGGGGTACAGGGCCTCCTACAATGAGCAGTTCTTC. Protein sequence: CASSLVRGYRASYNEQFF. The chain employs TRBV7-9 and TRBJ2-1; possibly TRBD1 for D (6 bases). Trimming stripped 1 base from V and 0 bases from J, with 16 bases between. Germline values: CDR1 SEHNR, CDR2 FQNEAQ (reference sequence). This CDR3 is 18 amino acids long.

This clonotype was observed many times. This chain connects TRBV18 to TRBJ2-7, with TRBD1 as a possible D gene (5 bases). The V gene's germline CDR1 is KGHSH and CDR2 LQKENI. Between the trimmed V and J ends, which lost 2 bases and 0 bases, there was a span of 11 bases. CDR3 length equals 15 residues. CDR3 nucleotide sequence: TGTGCCAGCTCACCAGTCTGGGGCGGCTCCTACGAGCAGTACTTC. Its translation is CASSPVWGGSYEQYF.